This T cell receptor beta chain was captured in a study of radiotherapy plus CTLA-4 blockade in lung cancer. The data were produced by immunoSEQ multiplex PCR, yet TCRdb's version contains in-frame clones alone and is incomplete. The table includes tens of thousands of clones, roughly 77% detected once. V gave up 5 bases and J gave up 8 bases; unmatched junction bases: 8. The CDR3 totals 13 residues. Per the germline V gene, CDR1 is SGHTA and CDR2 is FQGNSA. Sequencing was performed on peripheral blood, taken from a patient treated with radiotherapy plus ipilimumab. The chain couples TRBV7-2 to TRBJ1-2; 7 positions match TRBD1. The clonotype was recovered from a human donor with non-small cell lung cancer who had a complete response to radiotherapy plus ipilimumab. The CDR3 region is CASSVTGVWGYTF. In DNA, the CDR3 is TGTGCCAGCAGCGTCACAGGGGTTTGGGGCTACACCTTC.